This T cell receptor beta chain emerged from a study of cytomegalovirus exposure and HLA in healthy donors. Findings and caveats of the study: Per a later analysis, 18,000 or so TCR beta sequences showed association with HLA alleles at 0.05 false discovery rate. Researchers reportedly found TCR beta sequences accurately predicted most subjects' HLA-A and HLA-B alleles. In a later analysis, common viral pathogens appeared linked to several of the most significant clusters. A later look showed TCR association rates differing by HLA locus, highest for DRB1 and lowest for HLA-C.

For this clone: The target antigen is unknown.

The PCR made use of 60 Vbeta and 13 Jbeta primers. Assay: immunoSEQ multiplex PCR; the TCRdb copy retains only in-frame clones and omits some. The sample has about 140,000 clones, 70% to 85% seen once; the top ten hold 4.1%. V was shortened by 6 bases and J by 1 base, with 21 bases between the two germline ends. The CDR3 totals 17 residues. Germline assignment: CDR1 SNHLY and CDR2 FYNNEI. The sequence was collected from a man aged 40-55 years in good health and CMV-seropositive. Sequencing input: PBMCs. This chain links TRBV2 with TRBJ1-1; D ambiguous. The CDR3 region is CASSEPFEGRENTEAFF. The CDR3 DNA sequence: TGTGCCAGCAGCGAGCCTTTCGAGGGCAGAGAGAACACTGAAGCTTTCTTT.